This TCR beta chain was obtained from a study of blood T cell repertoires in COVID-19. Study background: From the United States, Italy and Spain came samples of acute and convalescent COVID-19. The analysed material was cDNA or gDNA that came from T cells, B-cell-depleted T cells, or PBMCs.

Germline lookup yields CDR1 MNHEY and CDR2 SMNVEV (reference sequence). V trimming: 5 bases; J trimming: 6 bases; junction bases outside the gene matches: 4. The CDR3 covers 15 residues. Per the authors' pipeline: Amplifying reference gene primers gave estimates of nucleated cell counts. Generated by immunoSEQ multiplex PCR, the TCRdb table keeps only in-frame clones and is missing some. That table gives V, J and clone size, and the DNA gave D and trimming. The repertoire holds more than 250,000 clones, with roughly 84% as singletons. The sequenced sample consisted of peripheral blood. The J gene is TRBJ2-1, the V gene TRBV27; 13 nucleotides align to TRBD2. This sequence was found in a man aged 45-65 years with active or convalescent COVID-19. The CDR3 DNA sequence: TGTGCCAGCAGTGAGACTAGCGGGGGGTTCAATGAGCAGTTCTTC. Its translation is CASSETSGGFNEQFF.